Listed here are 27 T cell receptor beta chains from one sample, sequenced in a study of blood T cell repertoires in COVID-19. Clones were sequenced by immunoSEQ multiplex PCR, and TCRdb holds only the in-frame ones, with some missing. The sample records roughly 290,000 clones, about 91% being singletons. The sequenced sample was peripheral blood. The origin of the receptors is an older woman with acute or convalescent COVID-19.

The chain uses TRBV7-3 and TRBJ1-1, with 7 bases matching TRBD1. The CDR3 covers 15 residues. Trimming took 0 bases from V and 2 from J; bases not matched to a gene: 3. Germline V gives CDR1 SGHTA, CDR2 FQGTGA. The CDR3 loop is CASSLTGQSNTEAFF. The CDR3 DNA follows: TGTGCCAGCAGCTTAACGGGACAGTCAAACACTGAAGCTTTCTTT.

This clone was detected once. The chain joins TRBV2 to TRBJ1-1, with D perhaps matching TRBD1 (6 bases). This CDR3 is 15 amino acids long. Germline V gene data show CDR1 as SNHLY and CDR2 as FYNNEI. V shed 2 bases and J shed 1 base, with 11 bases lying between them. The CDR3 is CASSEPETGNTEAFF. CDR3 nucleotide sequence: TGTGCCAGCAGTGAACCCGAGACAGGGAACACTGAAGCTTTCTTT.

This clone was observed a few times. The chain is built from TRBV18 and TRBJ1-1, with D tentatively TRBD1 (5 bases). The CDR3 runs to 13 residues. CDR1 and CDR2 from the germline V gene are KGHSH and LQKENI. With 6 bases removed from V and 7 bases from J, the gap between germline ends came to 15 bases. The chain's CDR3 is CASSPAQVGEAFF. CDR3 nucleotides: TGTGCCAGCTCGCCGGCACAGGTGGGTGAAGCTTTCTTT.

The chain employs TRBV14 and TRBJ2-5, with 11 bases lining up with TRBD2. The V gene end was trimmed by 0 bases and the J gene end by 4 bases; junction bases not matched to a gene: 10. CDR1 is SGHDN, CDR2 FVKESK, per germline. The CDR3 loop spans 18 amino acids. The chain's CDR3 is CASSQDRSSGRARETQYF. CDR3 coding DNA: TGTGCCAGCAGCCAAGATCGCAGTAGCGGGAGGGCGCGAGAGACCCAGTACTTC.

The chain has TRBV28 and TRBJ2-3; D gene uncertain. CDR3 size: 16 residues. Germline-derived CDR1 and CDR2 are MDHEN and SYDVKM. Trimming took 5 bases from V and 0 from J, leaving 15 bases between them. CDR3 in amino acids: CASSPVRSISTDTQYF. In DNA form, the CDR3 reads TGTGCCAGCAGTCCCGTCCGCAGTATCAGCACAGATACGCAGTATTTT.

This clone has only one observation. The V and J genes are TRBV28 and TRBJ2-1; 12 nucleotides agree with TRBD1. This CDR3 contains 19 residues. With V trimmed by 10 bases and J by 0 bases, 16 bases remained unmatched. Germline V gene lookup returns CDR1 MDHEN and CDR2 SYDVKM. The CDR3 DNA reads TGTGCCACCAATTCCGGCCCGGGACAGGGGGCGAGCTCCTACAATGAGCAGTTCTTC. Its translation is CATNSGPGQGASSYNEQFF.

CDR3 nucleotides: TGTGCCAGCAGTTTCGCCCAGGGCCAACAGCCCCAGCATTTT. Translating gives CASSFAQGQQPQHF. The chain uses TRBV27 and TRBJ1-5; D may be TRBD1 (5 bases). From germline, CDR1 is MNHEY and CDR2 SMNVEV (reference sequence). This CDR3 has 14 amino acids. V was pared by 3 bases and J by 7 bases, with 13 bases between.

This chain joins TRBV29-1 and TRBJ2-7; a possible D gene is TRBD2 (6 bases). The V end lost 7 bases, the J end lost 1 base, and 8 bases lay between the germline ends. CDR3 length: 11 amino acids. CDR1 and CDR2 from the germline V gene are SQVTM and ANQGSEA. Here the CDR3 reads CSAGGSYEQYF. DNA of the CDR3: TGCAGCGCCGGAGGGTCCTACGAGCAGTACTTC.

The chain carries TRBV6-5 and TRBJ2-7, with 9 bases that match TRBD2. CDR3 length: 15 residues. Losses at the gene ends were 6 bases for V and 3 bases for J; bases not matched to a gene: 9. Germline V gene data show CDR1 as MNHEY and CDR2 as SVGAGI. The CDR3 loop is CASSLGGGAHYEQYF. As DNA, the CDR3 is TGTGCCAGCAGCCTCGGCGGGGGGGCTCACTACGAGCAGTACTTC.

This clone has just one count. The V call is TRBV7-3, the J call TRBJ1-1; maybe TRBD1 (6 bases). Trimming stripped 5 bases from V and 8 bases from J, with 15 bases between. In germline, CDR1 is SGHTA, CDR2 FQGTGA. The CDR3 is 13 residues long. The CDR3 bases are TGTGCCAGCAGCCCCTCCGCCGGGACAGAAGCTTTCTTT. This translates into CASSPSAGTEAFF.

The DNA of the CDR3 is TGTGCCAGCAGCCCGCTGCTAGCGGGAAACAACAATGAGCAGTTCTTC. Translating gives CASSPLLAGNNNEQFF. The chain uses TRBV13 and TRBJ2-1; 9 bases align to TRBD2. Germline V gene sequence: CDR1 PRHDT, CDR2 FYEKMQ (reference sequence). The CDR3 is 16 amino acids. With V trimmed by 5 bases and J by 5 bases, 10 bases remained unmatched.

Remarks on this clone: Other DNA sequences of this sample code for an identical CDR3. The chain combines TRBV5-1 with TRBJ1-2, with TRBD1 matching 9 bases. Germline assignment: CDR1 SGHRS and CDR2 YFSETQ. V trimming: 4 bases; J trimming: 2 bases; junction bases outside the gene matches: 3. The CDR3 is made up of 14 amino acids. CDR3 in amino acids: CASSPGQGNYGYTF. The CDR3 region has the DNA TGCGCCAGCAGCCCAGGACAGGGGAACTATGGCTACACCTTC.

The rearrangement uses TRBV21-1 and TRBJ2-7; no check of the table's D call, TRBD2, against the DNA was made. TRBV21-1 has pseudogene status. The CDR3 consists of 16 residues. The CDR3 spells CASSSDNSGRIHEQYF. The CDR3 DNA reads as TGTGCCAGCAGCAGTGACAATAGCGGGAGAATCCACGAGCAGTACTTC.

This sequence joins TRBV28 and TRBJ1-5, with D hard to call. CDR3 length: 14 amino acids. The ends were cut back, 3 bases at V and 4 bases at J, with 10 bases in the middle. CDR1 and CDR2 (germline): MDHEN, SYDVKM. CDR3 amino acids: CASSFSGSNQPQHF. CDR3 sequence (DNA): TGTGCCAGCAGTTTTAGCGGATCGAATCAGCCCCAGCATTTT.

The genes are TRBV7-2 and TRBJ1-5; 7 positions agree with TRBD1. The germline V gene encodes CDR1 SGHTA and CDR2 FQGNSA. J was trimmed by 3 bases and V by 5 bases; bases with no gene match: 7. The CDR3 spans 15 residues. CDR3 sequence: CASSRGTALNQPQHF. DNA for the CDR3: TGTGCCAGCAGCCGGGGGACAGCTCTCAATCAGCCCCAGCATTTT. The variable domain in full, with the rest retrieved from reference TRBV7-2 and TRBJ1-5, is GAGVSQSPSNKVTEKGKDVELRCDPISGHTALYWYRQSLGQGLEFLIYFQGNSAPDKSGLPSDRFSAERTGGSVSTLTIQRTQQEDSAVYLCASSRGTALNQPQHFGDGTRLSIL.

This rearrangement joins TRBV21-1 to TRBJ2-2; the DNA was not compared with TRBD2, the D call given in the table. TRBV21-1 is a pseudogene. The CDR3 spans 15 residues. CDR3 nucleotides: TGTGCCAGCAGCAAAGCTGTCGTCGAGACCGGGGAGCTGTTTTTT. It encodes CASSKAVVETGELFF.

DNA for the CDR3: TGTGCCAGCAGTTTGGCGACAGGGGGCTTGATTAGCTCCTACGAGCAGTACTTC. It encodes CASSLATGGLISSYEQYF. V gene TRBV7-8 combines with J gene TRBJ2-7, with TRBD1 matching over 10 bases. The CDR3 runs 18 residues. Germline CDR1 reads SGHVS; CDR2 reads FQNEAQ. J lost 0 bases, V lost 6 bases, and 14 bases had no gene match.

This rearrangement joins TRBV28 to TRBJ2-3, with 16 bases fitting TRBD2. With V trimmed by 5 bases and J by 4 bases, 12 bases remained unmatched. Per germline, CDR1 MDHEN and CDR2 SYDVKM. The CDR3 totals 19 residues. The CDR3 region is CASSKGRGLAGGPSDTQYF. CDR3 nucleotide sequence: TGTGCCAGCAGTAAGGGCAGGGGACTAGCGGGAGGGCCATCAGATACGCAGTATTTT.

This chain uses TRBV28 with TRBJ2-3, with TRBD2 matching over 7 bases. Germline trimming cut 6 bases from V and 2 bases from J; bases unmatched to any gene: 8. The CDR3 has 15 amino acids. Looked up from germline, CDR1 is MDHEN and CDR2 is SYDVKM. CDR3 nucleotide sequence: TGTGCCAGCAGCCCCCTAGCGGTCCTCACAGATACGCAGTATTTT. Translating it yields CASSPLAVLTDTQYF. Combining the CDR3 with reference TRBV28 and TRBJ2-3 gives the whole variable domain DVKVTQSSRYLVKRTGEKVFLECVQDMDHENMFWYRQDPGLGLRLIYFSYDVKMKEKGDIPEGYSVSREKKERFSLILESASTNQTSMYLCASSPLAVLTDTQYFGPGTRLTVL.

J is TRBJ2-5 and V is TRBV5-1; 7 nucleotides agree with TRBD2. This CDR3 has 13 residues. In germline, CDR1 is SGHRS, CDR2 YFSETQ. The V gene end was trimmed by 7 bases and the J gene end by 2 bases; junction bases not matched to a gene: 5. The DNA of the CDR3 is TGCGCCAGCGTTGGGGGGGGTCAAGAGACCCAGTACTTC. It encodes CASVGGGQETQYF. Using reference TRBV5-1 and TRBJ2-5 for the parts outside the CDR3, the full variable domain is KAGVTQTPRYLIKTRGQQVTLSCSPISGHRSVSWYQQTPGQGLQFLFEYFSETQRNKGNFPGRFSGRQFSNSRSEMNVSTLELGDSALYLCASVGGGQETQYFGPGTRLLVL.

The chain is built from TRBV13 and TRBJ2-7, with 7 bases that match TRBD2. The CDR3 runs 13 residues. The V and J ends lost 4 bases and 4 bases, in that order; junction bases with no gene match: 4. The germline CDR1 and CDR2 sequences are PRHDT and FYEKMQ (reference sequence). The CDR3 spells CASSSGLGYEQYF. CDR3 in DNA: TGTGCCAGCAGCTCCGGACTAGGGTACGAGCAGTACTTC.

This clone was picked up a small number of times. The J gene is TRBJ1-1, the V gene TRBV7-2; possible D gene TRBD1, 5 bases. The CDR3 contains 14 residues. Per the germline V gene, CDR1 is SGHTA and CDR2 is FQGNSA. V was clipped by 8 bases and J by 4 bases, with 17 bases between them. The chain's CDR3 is CASLGEGLGTEAFF. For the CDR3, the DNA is TGTGCCAGCCTTGGGGAGGGGCTGGGCACTGAAGCTTTCTTT.

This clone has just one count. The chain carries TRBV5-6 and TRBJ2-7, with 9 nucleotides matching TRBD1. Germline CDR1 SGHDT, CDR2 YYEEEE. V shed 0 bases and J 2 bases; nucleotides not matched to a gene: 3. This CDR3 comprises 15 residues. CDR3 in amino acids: CASSLAGQGTYEQYF. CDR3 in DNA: TGTGCCAGCAGCTTGGCCGGACAGGGGACCTACGAGCAGTACTTC. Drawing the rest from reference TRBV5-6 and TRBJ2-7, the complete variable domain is DAGVTQSPTHLIKTRGQQVTLRCSPKSGHDTVSWYQQALGQGPQFIFQYYEEEERQRGNFPDRFSGHQFPNYSSELNVNALLLGDSALYLCASSLAGQGTYEQYFGPGTRLTVT.

The CDR3 nucleotides are TGTGCCAGCAGCCCTAGTGGAGGGGAGACTCGGGGCTACACCTTC. Translation gives CASSPSGGETRGYTF. This sequence joins TRBV7-8 and TRBJ1-2; possibly TRBD1 for D (5 bases). The V and J ends lost 5 bases and 8 bases respectively, with 21 bases between them. This CDR3 is 15 amino acids long. Germline lookup yields CDR1 SGHVS and CDR2 FQNEAQ.

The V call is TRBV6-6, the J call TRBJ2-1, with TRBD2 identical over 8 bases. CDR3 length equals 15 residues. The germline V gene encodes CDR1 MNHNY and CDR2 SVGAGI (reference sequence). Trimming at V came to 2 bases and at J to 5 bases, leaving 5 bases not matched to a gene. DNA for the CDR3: TGTGCCAGCAGTTACAGGGTAGCGGGAAACAATGAGCAGTTCTTC. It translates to CASSYRVAGNNEQFF.

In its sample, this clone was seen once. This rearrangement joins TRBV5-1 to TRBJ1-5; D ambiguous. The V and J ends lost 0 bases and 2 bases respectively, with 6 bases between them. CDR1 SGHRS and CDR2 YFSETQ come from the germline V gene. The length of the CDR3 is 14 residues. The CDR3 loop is CASSLGLGNQPQHF. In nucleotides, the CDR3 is TGCGCCAGCAGCTTGGGTCTCGGCAATCAGCCCCAGCATTTT.

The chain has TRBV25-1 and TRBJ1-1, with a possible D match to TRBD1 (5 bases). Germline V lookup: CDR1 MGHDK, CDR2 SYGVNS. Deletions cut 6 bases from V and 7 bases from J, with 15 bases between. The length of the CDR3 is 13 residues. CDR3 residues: CASSAPGGREAFF. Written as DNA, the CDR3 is TGTGCCAGCAGCGCCCCGGGGGGTCGTGAAGCTTTCTTT. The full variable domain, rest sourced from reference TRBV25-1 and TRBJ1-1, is EADIYQTPRYLVIGTGKKITLECSQTMGHDKMYWYQQDPGMELHLIHYSYGVNSTEKGDLSSESTVSRIRTEHFPLTLESARPSHTSQYLCASSAPGGREAFFGQGTRLTVV.